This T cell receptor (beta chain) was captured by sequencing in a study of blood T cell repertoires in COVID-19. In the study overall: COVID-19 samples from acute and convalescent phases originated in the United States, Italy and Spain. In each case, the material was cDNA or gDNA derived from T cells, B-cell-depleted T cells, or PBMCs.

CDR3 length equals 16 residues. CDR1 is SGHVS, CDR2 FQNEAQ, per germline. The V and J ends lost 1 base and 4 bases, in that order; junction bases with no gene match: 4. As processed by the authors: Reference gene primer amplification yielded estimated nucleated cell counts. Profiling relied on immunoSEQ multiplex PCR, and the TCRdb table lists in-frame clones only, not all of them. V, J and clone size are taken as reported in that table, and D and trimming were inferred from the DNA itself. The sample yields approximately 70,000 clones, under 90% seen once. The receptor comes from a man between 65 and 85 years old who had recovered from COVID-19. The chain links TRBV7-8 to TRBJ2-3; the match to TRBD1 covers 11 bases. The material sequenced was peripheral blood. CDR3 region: CASSLVPGQGADTQYF. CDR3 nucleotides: TGTGCCAGCAGCTTAGTACCGGGACAGGGGGCAGATACGCAGTATTTT.